The text below deals with one T cell receptor beta chain. The target antigen is unknown. The sample belongs to a study of T cell responses to AZD1222 COVID-19 vaccine. Repertoires were generated with immunoSEQ multiplex PCR, while TCRdb's copy carries only in-frame clones and drops some. In the table there are about 92,000 clones, about 90% of which are singletons. The CDR3 covers 14 residues. The V gene's germline CDR1 is SNHLY and CDR2 FYNNEI. V lost 5 bases and J lost 1, with 9 bases in between. Study results and caveats: White British people made up most donors, females outnumbered males, and clonal diversity was possibly underestimated. Vaccination with two AZD1222 doses was followed by a rise in Spike-specific TCR breadth and depth. Vaccine-associated CD4 TCRs spanned spike, dominant at 160-218 and 743-854. Researchers took repertoire samples only after the peak T cell response had come.

The chain is built from TRBV2 and TRBJ1-5; maybe TRBD1 (5 bases). The specimen was peripheral blood, collected on day 0 of AZD1222 vaccination. The receptor was isolated from an adult in good health. CDR3 protein: CASSPGTSNQPQHF. For the CDR3, the DNA is TGTGCCAGCAGTCCCGGGACGAGCAATCAGCCCCAGCATTTT.